Reported below is one T cell receptor (beta chain). Its antigen is undetermined. The sample is drawn from a study of OX40 agonist ivuxolimab in advanced cancers. At the level of the study: Aged roughly 23 to 79 with a mean of 60 years, they were about 83% male. In three patients, partial responses were observed, one with hepatocellular carcinoma and two with cutaneous melanoma.

The method was immunoSEQ multiplex PCR; TCRdb's version includes in-frame clones alone and lacks a portion of them. Of approximately 68,000 clones detected, roughly 86% appear once; the ten largest clones hold roughly 0.64%. General observations from the study: Clones of CD4+ and CD8+ blood T cells grew by week 6 at doses of 0.1 to 3.0 mg/kg.

This CDR3 spans 15 amino acids. V was pared by 3 bases and J by 5 bases, with 14 bases between. CDR1 is SGDLS and CDR2 is YYNGEE in the germline V gene. This TCR derives from an adult with an advanced solid tumor such as melanoma, head and neck, liver or kidney cancer. The sequenced sample was CD4+ or CD8+ T cells sorted from blood, obtained in a trial of the OX40 agonist ivuxolimab. The V and J genes are TRBV9 and TRBJ2-2, with D possibly being TRBD2 (5 bases). The CDR3 DNA reads as TGTGCCAGCAGCGATTTCCACAGAGGGACCGGGGAGCTGTTTTTT. Translating it yields CASSDFHRGTGELFF. Variable domain in full (rest from reference TRBV9 and TRBJ2-2): DSGVTQTPKHLITATGQRVTLRCSPRSGDLSVYWYQQSLDQGLQFLIQYYNGEERAKGNILERFSAQQFPDLHSELNLSSLELGDSALYFCASSDFHRGTGELFFGEGSRLTVL.